These 20 T cell receptor beta chains were all obtained from the same sample, sequenced in a study of identical twins. Each CDR3 protein gets one entry after TCRdb re-called the 5' RACE reads with MiXCR. The sample consists of about 530,000 distinct CDR3 sequences, around 22% of them appearing once. The data were also submitted as part of a second study, on yellow fever vaccine responses in identical twins.

The sample taken for sequencing was CD4+ T cells sorted from blood. These receptors all come from a woman aged 18-35 years in good health.

This clonotype has more than one count but fewer than ten. The V and J genes are TRBV15 and TRBJ1-3; D is perhaps TRBD1 (5 bases). This CDR3 has 15 residues. Germline V gives CDR1 LNHNV, CDR2 YYDKDF (reference sequence). The V gene lost 0 bases and the J gene lost 5 bases, with 11 bases spanning the gap. CDR3 sequence: CATSRETGGRNTIYF. Written as DNA, the CDR3 is TGTGCCACCAGCAGAGAGACGGGGGGACGAAACACCATATATTTT.

This clonotype was picked up one time. The chain carries TRBV5-1 and TRBJ2-6; D is unresolved. Trimming shortened V by 4 bases and J by 0 bases, and 11 bases separated the two germline ends. CDR1 SGHRS and CDR2 YFSETQ come from the germline V gene. This CDR3 contains 16 residues. In DNA, the CDR3 is TGCGCCAGCAGCGCAAAGGCCAGCTCTGGGGCCAACGTCCTGACTTTC. Translating gives CASSAKASSGANVLTF.

The rearrangement joins TRBV12-5 to TRBJ2-7; 11 bases map to TRBD1. CDR3 length: 14 amino acids. V lost 7 bases to trimming and J lost 6 bases; unmatched junction nucleotides: 8. In germline, CDR1 is LGHNT, CDR2 FRNRAP. CDR3 in DNA: TGTGCTAGTGCTCTAGGGGACAGGGGGAGCGAGCAGTACTTC. Protein product: CASALGDRGSEQYF.

This clonotype has more than one count but fewer than ten. This rearrangement joins TRBV5-1 to TRBJ2-1, with 10 nucleotides matching TRBD2. Per the germline V gene, CDR1 is SGHRS and CDR2 is YFSETQ. CDR3 size: 17 residues. V lost 4 bases and J lost 6; bases outside the gene matches: 13. For the CDR3, the DNA is TGCGCCAGCAGCCTAGGTAGCCTAGCGGGAGATTTCAATGAGCAGTTCTTC. Protein sequence: CASSLGSLAGDFNEQFF.

The genes are TRBV10-3 and TRBJ2-2; no clear D. Germline V CDR1 and CDR2: ENHRY, SYGVKD. CDR3 size: 14 residues. Trimming shortened V by 5 bases and J by 0 bases, and 7 bases separated the two germline ends. The CDR3 bases are TGTGCCATCAGTCGGTACACGAACACCGGGGAGCTGTTTTTT. Its protein is CAISRYTNTGELFF.

V usage is TRBV5-8 and J usage is TRBJ1-1; D remains unclear. CDR3 length equals 12 residues. The ends were cut back, 4 bases at V and 7 bases at J, with 11 bases in the middle. Germline lookup yields CDR1 SGHTS and CDR2 YDEGEE. CDR3 region: CASSPRSLEAFF. The CDR3 DNA follows: TGTGCCAGCAGCCCCAGGTCCCTTGAAGCTTTCTTT.

This clonotype appeared a few times. This chain uses TRBV24-1 with TRBJ2-1; TRBD2 agrees at 12 bases. CDR1 KGHDR and CDR2 SFDVKD come from the germline V gene. V shed 3 bases and J 6 bases; nucleotides not matched to a gene: 2. The CDR3 runs 15 residues. The CDR3 loop is CATSDASGGANEQFF. Here the CDR3 DNA reads TGTGCCACCAGTGATGCTAGCGGGGGGGCCAATGAGCAGTTCTTC.

This clonotype showed up many times. The rearrangement joins TRBV10-3 to TRBJ2-1; 9 bases match TRBD2. Germline CDR1 is ENHRY and CDR2 is SYGVKD. J was trimmed by 4 bases and V by 9 bases; bases with no gene match: 7. CDR3 length: 14 amino acids. CDR3 region: CAISLAGDYNEQFF. The CDR3 nucleotides are TGTGCCATTTCTTTAGCGGGAGATTACAATGAGCAGTTCTTC.

This clonotype has more than one count but fewer than ten. As DNA, the CDR3 is TGCGCCAGCAGCTTAGTCAGGGCCCGGGACCAGCAGTTCTTC. It translates to CASSLVRARDQQFF. The chain couples TRBV5-1 to TRBJ2-1; either TRBD1 or TRBD2 may fit D (5 bases each). The CDR3 runs 14 residues. V was trimmed by 2 bases and J by 11 bases, leaving 17 bases between them. The germline CDR1 and CDR2 sequences are SGHRS and YFSETQ.

This clonotype came up a few times. V is TRBV7-9 and J is TRBJ2-1; D may be TRBD2 (7 bases). From germline, CDR1 is SEHNR and CDR2 FQNEAQ (reference sequence). Trimming took 5 bases from V and 6 from J, leaving 23 bases between them. The CDR3 length is 17 residues. The CDR3 region has the DNA TGTGCCAGCAGCCGTACAAAGGGGGGGAGAGGGGGCAATGAGCAGTTCTTC. It translates to CASSRTKGGRGGNEQFF.

The sample holds a few counts of this clonotype. This rearrangement joins TRBV5-1 to TRBJ2-1; the match to TRBD1 covers 8 bases. Trimming removed 7 bases from V and 3 bases from J; junction bases left unmatched: 3. Germline lookup yields CDR1 SGHRS and CDR2 YFSETQ. This CDR3 spans 13 amino acids. For the CDR3, the DNA is TGCGCCAGCGCCGACAGGGGCTACAATGAGCAGTTCTTC. Translated, it gives CASADRGYNEQFF.

The gene calls are TRBV7-9 and TRBJ1-4; D is unresolved. This CDR3 has 17 residues. V dropped 3 bases and J dropped 0 bases, with 14 bases sitting between them. Germline CDR1 is SEHNR and CDR2 is FQNEAQ (reference sequence). Written as DNA, the CDR3 is TGTGCCAGCAGCTTCCGGGCAACGGCTGCAACTAATGAAAAACTGTTTTTT. Encoded protein: CASSFRATAATNEKLFF.

This chain uses TRBV5-1 with TRBJ1-1, with D unclear. Trimming pared 3 bases from V and 1 base from J, leaving 7 bases between. This CDR3 contains 13 residues. Germline loops: CDR1 SGHRS, CDR2 YFSETQ. The CDR3, as DNA: TGCGCCAGCAGCTCCCTGACGAACACTGAAGCTTTCTTT. Its protein is CASSSLTNTEAFF.

This chain joins TRBV6-6 and TRBJ1-2; the D gene is possibly TRBD1 (6 bases). The ends were cut back, 4 bases at V and 6 bases at J, with 15 bases in the middle. The CDR3 contains 14 residues. CDR1 and CDR2 from the germline V gene are MNHNY and SVGAGI (reference sequence). CDR3 coding DNA: TGTGCCAGCAGTTTCGGGGGGGCTGGAGATGGCTACACCTTC. Amino acids: CASSFGGAGDGYTF.

The chain is built from TRBV15 and TRBJ1-1, with D uncertain. The CDR3 sequence is 13 residues long. CDR1 LNHNV and CDR2 YYDKDF come from the germline V gene (reference sequence). Trimming removed 5 bases from V and 1 base from J, with 8 bases in between. In DNA form, the CDR3 reads TGTGCCACCAGCCGCCTTGAGAACACTGAAGCTTTCTTT. Translated, it gives CATSRLENTEAFF.

This clonotype was seen more than once but under ten times. V and J are TRBV28 and TRBJ2-5; 10 bases are shared with TRBD2. The CDR3 has 15 residues. V shed 6 bases and J 4 bases; nucleotides not matched to a gene: 8. Germline CDR1 reads MDHEN; CDR2 reads SYDVKM. The CDR3 is CASSPSGRVRETQYF. In DNA, the CDR3 is TGTGCCAGCAGCCCTAGCGGGAGAGTTCGAGAGACCCAGTACTTC.

The chain employs TRBV28 and TRBJ1-1; no definite D call. With 2 bases removed from V and 5 bases from J, the gap between germline ends came to 15 bases. The CDR3 length is 15 residues. Germline CDR1 and CDR2: MDHEN and SYDVKM. CDR3 nucleotides: TGTGCCAGCAGTTTAATTAGGAAGGGTGGGACTGAAGCTTTCTTT. The encoded protein is CASSLIRKGGTEAFF.

The gene calls are TRBV9 and TRBJ2-7; 9 positions match TRBD1. Germline trimming cut 3 bases from V and 4 bases from J; bases unmatched to any gene: 2. CDR3 length equals 13 residues. CDR1 is SGDLS and CDR2 is YYNGEE in the germline V gene. CDR3: CASSGTGEYEQYF. The CDR3 bases are TGTGCCAGCAGCGGGACAGGGGAATACGAGCAGTACTTC.

V is TRBV29-1 and J is TRBJ2-3; TRBD2 aligns across 7 bases. The trim removed 6 bases at V and 6 bases at J, leaving 15 bases unmatched. The CDR3 has 15 amino acids. Germline CDR1 is SQVTM and CDR2 is ANQGSEA. This CDR3 reads CSVGGASGGSDTQYF. The CDR3 DNA reads as TGCAGCGTCGGAGGGGCTAGCGGCGGATCCGATACGCAGTATTTT.

This clonotype was seen only a few times. The chain recombines TRBV29-1 with TRBJ2-5, with 9 bases matching TRBD1. Germline V gene lookup returns CDR1 SQVTM and CDR2 ANQGSEA. The CDR3 consists of 14 residues. The ends lost 6 bases at V and 4 bases at J; junction bases unmatched: 9. This CDR3 reads CSVDRGLYSETQYF. The CDR3 coding sequence is TGCAGCGTGGACAGGGGTTTGTACTCAGAGACCCAGTACTTC.